Listed here is a single TCR beta chain. Its antigen is not known. These data come from a study of shared clonotypes between healthy human individuals. Trimming took off 4 bases at V and 6 bases at J, with 7 bases between the two ends. The germline V gene encodes CDR1 SEHNR and CDR2 FQNEAQ (reference sequence). The CDR3 spans 12 residues. Nashville, Tennessee was home to all donors, each a Caucasian adult. Findings of the study overall: The donor pool, a small one, limited the genetic and exposure-history diversity represented.

Replicate PCRs from sorted subsets contained around 200 ng DNA, which is 30,000 to 35,000 T cell genomes. Sequenced by immunoSEQ multiplex PCR; TCRdb stores in-frame clones only, minus some. The sample lists about 1.5 million clones; 98% were seen once. The material sequenced was naive CD4+ T cells sorted from blood. Subset denoted: CD45RA+ positively selected. The chain employs TRBV7-9 and TRBJ1-5; D unclear. This receptor was identified in a man in his thirties or forties in good health. The CDR3 nucleotides are TGTGCCAGCAGCTCTTTAGGTCAGCCCCAGCATTTT. Its protein is CASSSLGQPQHF. The entire variable domain, with the rest obtained from reference TRBV7-9 and TRBJ1-5, is as follows: DTGVSQNPRHKITKRGQNVTFRCDPISEHNRLYWYRQTLGQGPEFLTYFQNEAQLEKSRLLSDRFSAERPKGSFSTLEIQRTEQGDSAMYLCASSSLGQPQHFGDGTRLSIL.